The present T cell receptor beta chain was sequenced within a study of blood T cell repertoires in COVID-19. Study summary: The origin of the acute and convalescent COVID-19 samples was the United States, Italy and Spain. Nucleic acid was either cDNA or gDNA, and it came from T cells, B-cell-depleted T cells, or PBMCs.

Germline V lookup: CDR1 LGHDT, CDR2 YNNKEL (reference sequence). The CDR3 runs to 18 residues. V was pared by 0 bases and J by 5 bases, with 22 bases between. Per the original data handling: Reference gene primer amplification gave nucleated cell count estimates. Using immunoSEQ multiplex PCR, the repertoire was profiled, and TCRdb retains in-frame clones only, with some absent. V and J calls and clone size are copied from that table; D and trimming were computed from the DNA. Here the sample spans tens of thousands of clones, roughly 73% being singletons. This clonotype was sampled from a woman aged 55-75 years with acute or convalescent COVID-19. The chain is built from TRBV3-1 (or the pseudogene TRBV3-2) and TRBJ2-5, with D possibly matching TRBD2 (6 bases). Sequencing was done on a sample of peripheral blood. The CDR3 bases are TGTGCCAGCAGCCAAGAACCCCCGGGACTGGATATCCAGGAGACCCAGTACTTC. It is translated as CASSQEPPGLDIQETQYF.